This T cell receptor beta chain comes out of a study of response to subunit inactivated influenza vaccine. Study-wide results and caveats: The authors suggested that every seasonal influenza vaccination recruits few new T cells.

Each CDR3 protein gets one entry after TCRdb re-called the RT-PCR reads with MiXCR. The data contain about 520,000 distinct CDR3 sequences, approximately 9.9% of them singletons. This clonotype was observed at least ten times. The antigen remains undetermined. Trimming stripped 4 bases from V and 5 bases from J, with 18 bases between. Germline assignment: CDR1 SEHNR and CDR2 FQNEAQ (reference sequence). The CDR3 consists of 16 residues. Sequenced here: PBMCs from blood, sampled 40 to 50 days after vaccination. The chain joins TRBV7-9 to TRBJ2-1, with D unresolved. This receptor was obtained from a man in his forties or fifties who received an inactivated influenza vaccine. This chain's CDR3 is CASSSPSVDHNNEQFF. The CDR3 region has the DNA TGTGCCAGCAGCTCTCCGTCCGTGGACCATAACAATGAGCAGTTCTTC. Combining the CDR3 with reference TRBV7-9 and TRBJ2-1 gives the whole variable domain DTGVSQNPRHKITKRGQNVTFRCDPISEHNRLYWYRQTLGQGPEFLTYFQNEAQLEKSRLLSDRFSAERPKGSFSTLEIQRTEQGDSAMYLCASSSPSVDHNNEQFFGPGTRLTVL.